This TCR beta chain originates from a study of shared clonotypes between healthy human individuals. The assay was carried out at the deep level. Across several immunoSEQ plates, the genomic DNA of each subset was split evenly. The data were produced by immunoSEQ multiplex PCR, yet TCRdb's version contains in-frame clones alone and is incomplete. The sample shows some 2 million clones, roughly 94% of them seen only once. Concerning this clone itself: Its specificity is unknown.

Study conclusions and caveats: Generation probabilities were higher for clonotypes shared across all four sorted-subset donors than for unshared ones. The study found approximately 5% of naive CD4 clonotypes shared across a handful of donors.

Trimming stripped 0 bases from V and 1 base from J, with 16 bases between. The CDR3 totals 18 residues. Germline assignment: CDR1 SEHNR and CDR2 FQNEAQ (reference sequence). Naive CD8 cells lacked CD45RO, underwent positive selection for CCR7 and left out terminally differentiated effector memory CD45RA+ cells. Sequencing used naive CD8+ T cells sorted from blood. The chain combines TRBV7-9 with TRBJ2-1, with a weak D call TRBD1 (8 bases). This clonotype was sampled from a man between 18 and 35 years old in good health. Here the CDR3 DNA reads TGTGCCAGCAGCTTAGCCGGACAGGGAGGGAAGTCCTACAATGAGCAGTTCTTC. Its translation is CASSLAGQGGKSYNEQFF.